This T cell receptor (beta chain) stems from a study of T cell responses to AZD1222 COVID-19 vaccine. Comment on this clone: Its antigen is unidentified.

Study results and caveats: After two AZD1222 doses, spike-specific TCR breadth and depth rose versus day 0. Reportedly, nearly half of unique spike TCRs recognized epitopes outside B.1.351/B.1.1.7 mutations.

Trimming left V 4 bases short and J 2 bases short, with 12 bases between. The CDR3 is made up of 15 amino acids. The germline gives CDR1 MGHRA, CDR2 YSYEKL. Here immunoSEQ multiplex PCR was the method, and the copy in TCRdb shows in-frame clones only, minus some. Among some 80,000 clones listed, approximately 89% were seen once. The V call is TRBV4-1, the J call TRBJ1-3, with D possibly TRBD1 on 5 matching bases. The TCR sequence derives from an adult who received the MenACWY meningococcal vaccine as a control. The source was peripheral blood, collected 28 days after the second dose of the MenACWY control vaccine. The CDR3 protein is CASSPRQGAGNTIYF. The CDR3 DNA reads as TGCGCCAGCAGCCCCAGGCAGGGAGCTGGAAACACCATATATTTT.